Below are 15 T cell receptor beta chains sequenced from a single sample in a study of CD8 T cells in Susac syndrome (dated by TCRdb to about 2019). To prepare the library, the immunoSEQ multiplex PCR assay was applied. RNA was extracted with the RNeasy kit and roughly 0.5 to 1 ug was reverse transcribed using random hexamers. TCRdb reanalyzed the raw reads on its own, using fastp at Q25 for trimming and MiXCR for clone calling, and kept in-frame beta chains. Rows merge per CDR3 protein into single entries with the most common DNA and genes. The sample profile shows roughly 140,000 distinct CDR3 sequences; about 95% of them were found once. 0.15% of the sample rests with the top ten. Specimen: CD8+ T cells from PBMCs. These receptors originate from a human donor with multiple sclerosis.

V is TRBV5-6 and J is TRBJ1-1; D not certain. V was pared by 0 bases and J by 11 bases, with 8 bases between. The CDR3 runs 11 residues. Germline loops: CDR1 SGHDT, CDR2 YYEEEE. CDR3 amino acids: CASSLGVMAFF. The CDR3 DNA is TGTGCCAGCAGCTTGGGTGTAATGGCTTTCTTT.

The chain uses TRBV27 and TRBJ2-7; D is possibly TRBD1 or TRBD2 (5 bases each). Trimming pared 6 bases from V and 7 bases from J, leaving 13 bases between. CDR3 size: 12 residues. Per germline, CDR1 MNHEY and CDR2 SMNVEV (reference sequence). The CDR3 sequence is CASSTPGPEQYF. CDR3 nucleotide sequence: TGTGCCAGCAGCACCCCGGGACCGGAGCAGTACTTC.

The genes are TRBV12-3 or TRBV12-4 and TRBJ2-5; D is perhaps TRBD1 or TRBD2 (5 bases each). This CDR3 has 16 residues. The V and J ends lost 7 bases and 0 bases respectively, with 18 bases between them. The CDR3 loop is CASTRGPLAYQETQYF. CDR3 DNA: TGTGCCAGCACTAGGGGACCGCTCGCGTACCAAGAGACCCAGTACTTC.

The chain uses TRBV29-1 and TRBJ2-7; D is uncertain. Germline V gives CDR1 SQVTM, CDR2 ANQGSEA. The CDR3 extends over 12 amino acids. Trimming cost V 3 bases and J 3 bases, with 9 bases left between them. The CDR3 loop is CSVETGNYEQYV. The CDR3 DNA reads TGCAGCGTTGAGACGGGTAACTACGAGCAGTACGTC.

This chain links TRBV20-1 with TRBJ2-1; TRBD2 aligns across 10 bases. Looked up from germline, CDR1 is DFQATT and CDR2 is SNEGSKA (reference sequence). This CDR3 is 17 amino acids long. The ends lost 3 bases at V and 0 bases at J; junction bases unmatched: 8. The CDR3 sequence is CSASRLAGASSYNEQFF. The CDR3 region has the DNA TGCAGTGCTAGTCGGCTAGCGGGGGCCAGCTCCTACAATGAGCAGTTCTTC.

The CDR3 spells CASTEVGEAFF. The CDR3 nucleotides are TGTGCCAGCACCGAGGTCGGTGAAGCTTTCTTT. This sequence joins TRBV12-3 or TRBV12-4 and TRBJ1-1; D is uncertain. The CDR3 sequence is 11 residues long. The germline V and J ends were trimmed by 7 bases and 7 bases, with 10 bases remaining between them.

This chain links TRBV19 with TRBJ1-1; TRBD1 is a possible D gene (5 bases). CDR3 length: 15 amino acids. The germline V and J ends were trimmed by 7 bases and 5 bases, with 20 bases remaining between them. Germline CDR1 is LNHDA and CDR2 is SQIVND (reference sequence). The CDR3 protein is CASKRTGRGETEAFF. The CDR3 DNA reads as TGTGCCAGTAAAAGGACCGGACGAGGGGAAACTGAAGCTTTCTTT.

The V and J genes are TRBV3-1 and TRBJ1-1, with D unclear. Trimming pared 0 bases from V and 0 bases from J, leaving 14 bases between. This CDR3 region has 17 residues. CDR1 and CDR2 (germline): LGHDT, YNNKEL (reference sequence). The chain's CDR3 is CASSQDHGVPVNTEAFF. In nucleotides, the CDR3 is TGTGCCAGCAGCCAAGATCATGGGGTCCCCGTGAACACTGAAGCTTTCTTT.

The J gene is TRBJ1-1, the V gene TRBV29-1, with D unclear. The CDR3 length is 11 residues. Germline V lookup: CDR1 SQVTM, CDR2 ANQGSEA. V was pared by 6 bases and J by 4 bases, with 9 bases between. In DNA form, the CDR3 reads TGCAGCGTGCAGGAGGGCACTGAAGCTTTCTTT. Translation: CSVQEGTEAFF.

V is TRBV3-1 and J is TRBJ1-1; a weak D match, TRBD1 (6 bases). The CDR3 consists of 16 residues. Germline V lookup: CDR1 LGHDT, CDR2 YNNKEL (reference sequence). V dropped 0 bases and J dropped 0 bases, with 11 bases sitting between them. CDR3 bases: TGTGCCAGCAGCCAAGATCAGACAGGTATGAACACTGAAGCTTTCTTT. Protein: CASSQDQTGMNTEAFF.

This sequence joins TRBV12-3 or TRBV12-4 and TRBJ1-1; D call uncertain. V was trimmed by 7 bases and J by 1 base, leaving 19 bases between them. The CDR3 covers 16 residues. CDR3 nucleotide sequence: TGTGCCAGCACCCTATACTCCGGGCTATCGAACACTGAAGCTTTCTTT. Residues: CASTLYSGLSNTEAFF.

This sequence joins TRBV3-1 and TRBJ1-6; the D gene is possibly TRBD1 (6 bases). The CDR3 covers 17 residues. V was clipped by 0 bases and J by 8 bases, with 17 bases between them. Per the germline V gene, CDR1 is LGHDT and CDR2 is YNNKEL (reference sequence). For the CDR3, the DNA is TGTGCCAGCAGCCAAGATCCGGGGGCTCTTTCGGATTCACCCCTCCACTTT. This encodes CASSQDPGALSDSPLHF.

The V and J genes are TRBV5-7 and TRBJ1-6, with 7 bases that match TRBD1. TRBV5-7 is labeled an ORF, and its function is uncertain. The CDR3 extends over 16 amino acids. V shed 4 bases and J 10 bases; nucleotides not matched to a gene: 14. The CDR3 loop reads CASSPGGQGDRSPLHF. CDR3 nucleotide sequence: TGTGCCAGCAGCCCCGGTGGGCAGGGGGATAGATCACCCCTCCACTTT.

The gene calls are TRBV2 and TRBJ2-1; no reliable D call. Germline loops: CDR1 SNHLY, CDR2 FYNNEI. The CDR3 runs 14 residues. The V gene lost 7 bases and the J gene lost 1 base, with 11 bases spanning the gap. In DNA, the CDR3 is TGTGCCAGCACCCCCGTTGGGTCCTACAATGAGCAGTTCTTC. Translating gives CASTPVGSYNEQFF.

This chain joins TRBV30 and TRBJ2-5; D not resolved. Germline V gene sequence: CDR1 GTSNPN, CDR2 SVGIG (reference sequence). Between the trimmed V and J ends, which lost 7 bases and 3 bases, there was a span of 15 bases. This CDR3 region has 13 residues. The CDR3 sequence is CAFLPAREETQYF. The CDR3 nucleotides are TGTGCCTTTCTCCCTGCCCGGGAAGAGACCCAGTACTTC. Full variable domain (remainder filled in from reference TRBV30 and TRBJ2-5): SQTIHQWPATLVQPVGSPLSLECTVEGTSNPNLYWYRQAAGRGLQLLFYSVGIGQISSEVPQNLSASRPQDRQFILSSKKLLLSDSGFYLCAFLPAREETQYFGPGTRLLVL.